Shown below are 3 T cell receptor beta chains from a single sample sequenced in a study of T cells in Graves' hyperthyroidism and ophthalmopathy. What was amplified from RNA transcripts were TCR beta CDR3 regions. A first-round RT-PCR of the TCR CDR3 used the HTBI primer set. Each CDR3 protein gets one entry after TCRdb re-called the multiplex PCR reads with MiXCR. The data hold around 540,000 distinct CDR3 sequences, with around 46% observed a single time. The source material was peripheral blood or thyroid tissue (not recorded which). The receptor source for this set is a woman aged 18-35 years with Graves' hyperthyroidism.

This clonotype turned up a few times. The chain's CDR3 is CASSFNSGRGETQYF. The CDR3 DNA reads TGTGCCAGCAGCTTTAATAGCGGGAGGGGAGAGACCCAGTACTTC. The rearrangement links TRBV7-9 to TRBJ2-5; 11 nucleotides line up with TRBD2. CDR1 is SEHNR and CDR2 is FQNEAQ in the germline V gene (reference sequence). The trim removed 3 bases at V and 4 bases at J, leaving 4 bases unmatched. The length of the CDR3 is 15 residues. The entire variable domain, with the rest obtained from reference TRBV7-9 and TRBJ2-5, is as follows: DTGVSQNPRHKITKRGQNVTFRCDPISEHNRLYWYRQTLGQGPEFLTYFQNEAQLEKSRLLSDRFSAERPKGSFSTLEIQRTEQGDSAMYLCASSFNSGRGETQYFGPGTRLLVL.

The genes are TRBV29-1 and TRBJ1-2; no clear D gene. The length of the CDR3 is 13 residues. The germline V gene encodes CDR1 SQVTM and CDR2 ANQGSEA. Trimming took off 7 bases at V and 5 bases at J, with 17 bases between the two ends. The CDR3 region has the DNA TGCAGCGCCCAATATGTGACATCGTATGGCTACACCTTC. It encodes CSAQYVTSYGYTF.

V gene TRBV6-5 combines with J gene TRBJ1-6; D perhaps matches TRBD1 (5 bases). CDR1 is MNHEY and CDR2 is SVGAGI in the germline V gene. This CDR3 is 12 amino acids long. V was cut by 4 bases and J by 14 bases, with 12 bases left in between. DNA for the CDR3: TGTGCCAGCAGTTGCGGAACAGGCTCCCTCCACTTT. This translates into CASSCGTGSLHF.